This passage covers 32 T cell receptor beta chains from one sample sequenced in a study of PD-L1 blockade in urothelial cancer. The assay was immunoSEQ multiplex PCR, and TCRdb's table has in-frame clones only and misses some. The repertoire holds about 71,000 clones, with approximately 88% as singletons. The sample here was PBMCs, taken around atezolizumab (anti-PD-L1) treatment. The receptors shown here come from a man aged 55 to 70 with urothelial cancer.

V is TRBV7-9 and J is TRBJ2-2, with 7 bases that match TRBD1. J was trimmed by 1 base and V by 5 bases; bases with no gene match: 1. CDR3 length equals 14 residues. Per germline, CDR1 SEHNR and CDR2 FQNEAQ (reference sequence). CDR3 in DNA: TGTGCCAGCAGCCGACAGGGGAACACCGGGGAGCTGTTTTTT. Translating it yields CASSRQGNTGELFF.

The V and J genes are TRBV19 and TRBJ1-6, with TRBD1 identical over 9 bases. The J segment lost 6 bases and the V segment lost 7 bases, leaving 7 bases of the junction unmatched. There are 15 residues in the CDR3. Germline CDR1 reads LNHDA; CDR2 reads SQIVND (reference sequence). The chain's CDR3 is CASNIQTGGNSPLHF. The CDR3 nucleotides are TGTGCCAGTAACATCCAGACAGGGGGTAATTCACCCCTCCACTTT.

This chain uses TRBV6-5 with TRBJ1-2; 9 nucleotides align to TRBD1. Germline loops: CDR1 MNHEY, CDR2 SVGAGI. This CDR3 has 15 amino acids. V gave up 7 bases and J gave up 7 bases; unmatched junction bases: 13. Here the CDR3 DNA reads TGTGCCAGCACCGGGACAGGGACCCATGGGAGTGGCTACACCTTC. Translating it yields CASTGTGTHGSGYTF.

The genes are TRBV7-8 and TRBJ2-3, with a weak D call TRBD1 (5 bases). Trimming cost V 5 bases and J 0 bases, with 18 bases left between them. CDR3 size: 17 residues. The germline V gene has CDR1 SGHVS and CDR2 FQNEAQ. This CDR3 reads CASSLFLQVASTDTQYF. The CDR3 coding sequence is TGTGCCAGCAGCCTTTTCTTACAGGTTGCTAGCACAGATACGCAGTATTTT.

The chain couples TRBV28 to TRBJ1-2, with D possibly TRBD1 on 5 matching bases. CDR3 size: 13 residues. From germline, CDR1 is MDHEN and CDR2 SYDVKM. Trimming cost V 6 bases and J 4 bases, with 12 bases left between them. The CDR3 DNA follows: TGTGCCAGCAGGCAGGAGGGGTTCTATGGCTACACCTTC. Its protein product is CASRQEGFYGYTF.

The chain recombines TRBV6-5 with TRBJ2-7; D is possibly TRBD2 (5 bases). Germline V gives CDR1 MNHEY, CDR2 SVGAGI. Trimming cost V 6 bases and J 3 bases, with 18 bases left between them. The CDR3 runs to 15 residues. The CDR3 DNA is TGTGCCAGCAGCCTTAACCCCGACGGACTCTACGAGCAGTACTTC. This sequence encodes CASSLNPDGLYEQYF.

In DNA, the CDR3 is TGTGCCAGCAGCTTATACCCAGCGGGGCTTAGCACAGATACGCAGTATTTT. Protein product: CASSLYPAGLSTDTQYF. V and J are TRBV7-9 and TRBJ2-3, with TRBD2 matching over 7 bases. V dropped 2 bases and J dropped 0; count of bases not matched to a gene: 8. This CDR3 comprises 17 residues. Germline lookup yields CDR1 SEHNR and CDR2 FQNEAQ (reference sequence).

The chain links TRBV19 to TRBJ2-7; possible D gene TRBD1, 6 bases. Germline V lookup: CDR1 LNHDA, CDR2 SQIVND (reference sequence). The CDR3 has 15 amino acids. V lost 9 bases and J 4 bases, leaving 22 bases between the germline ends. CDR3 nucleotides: TGTGCCAGCCGATTACAGGGCTCGTCAGGGTACGAGCAGTACTTC. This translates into CASRLQGSSGYEQYF.

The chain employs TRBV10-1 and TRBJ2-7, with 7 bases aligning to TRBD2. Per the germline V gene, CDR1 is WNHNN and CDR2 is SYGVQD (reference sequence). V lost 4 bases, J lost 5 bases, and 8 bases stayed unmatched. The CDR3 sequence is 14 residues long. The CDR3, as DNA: TGCGCCAGCAGTGTAGCGGGCCGTGATGACGAGCAGTACTTC. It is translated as CASSVAGRDDEQYF.

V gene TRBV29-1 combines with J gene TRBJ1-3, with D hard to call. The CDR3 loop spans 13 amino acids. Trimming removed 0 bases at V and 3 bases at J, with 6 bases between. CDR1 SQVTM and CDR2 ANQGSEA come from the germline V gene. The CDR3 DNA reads TGCAGCGTTGAAGATCGCGGTGGAAACACCATATATTTT. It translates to CSVEDRGGNTIYF.

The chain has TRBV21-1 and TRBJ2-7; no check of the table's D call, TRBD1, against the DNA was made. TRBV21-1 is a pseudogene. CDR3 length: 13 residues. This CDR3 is CASSNSTEYEQYF. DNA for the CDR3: TGTGCCAGCAGCAACTCGACAGAATACGAGCAGTACTTC.

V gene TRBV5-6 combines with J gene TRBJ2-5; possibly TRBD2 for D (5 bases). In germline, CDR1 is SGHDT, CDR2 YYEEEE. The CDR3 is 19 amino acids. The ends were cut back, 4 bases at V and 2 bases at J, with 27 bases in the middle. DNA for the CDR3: TGTGCCAGCAGCGGCGAACTAGAAGCGGAGACTACTTTACAAGAGACCCAGTACTTC. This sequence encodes CASSGELEAETTLQETQYF.

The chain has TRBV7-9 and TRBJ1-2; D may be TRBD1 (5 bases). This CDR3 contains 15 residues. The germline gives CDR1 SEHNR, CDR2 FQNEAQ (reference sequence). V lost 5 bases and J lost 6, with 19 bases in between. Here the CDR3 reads CASSIAGKSANGYTF. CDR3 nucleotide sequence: TGTGCCAGCAGCATCGCAGGGAAGAGTGCAAATGGCTACACCTTC.

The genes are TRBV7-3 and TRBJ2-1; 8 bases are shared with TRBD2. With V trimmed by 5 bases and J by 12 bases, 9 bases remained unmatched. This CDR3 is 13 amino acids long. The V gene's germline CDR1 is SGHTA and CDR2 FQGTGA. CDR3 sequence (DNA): TGTGCCAGCAGCGCGGGGGGCTCCGAGGGGCAGTTCTTC. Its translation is CASSAGGSEGQFF.

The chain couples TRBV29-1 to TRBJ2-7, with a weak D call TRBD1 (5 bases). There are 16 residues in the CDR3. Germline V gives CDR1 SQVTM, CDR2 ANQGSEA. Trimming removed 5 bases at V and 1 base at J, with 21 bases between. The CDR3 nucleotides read TGCAGCGTTTCAGGGCAGATACAAACTACATCCTACGAGCAGTACTTC. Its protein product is CSVSGQIQTTSYEQYF.

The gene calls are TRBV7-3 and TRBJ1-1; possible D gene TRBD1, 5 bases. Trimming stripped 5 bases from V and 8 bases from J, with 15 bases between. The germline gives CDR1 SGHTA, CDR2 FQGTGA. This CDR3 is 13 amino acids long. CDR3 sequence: CASSQGPRAEAFF. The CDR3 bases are TGTGCCAGCAGCCAGGGTCCCAGGGCGGAAGCTTTCTTT.

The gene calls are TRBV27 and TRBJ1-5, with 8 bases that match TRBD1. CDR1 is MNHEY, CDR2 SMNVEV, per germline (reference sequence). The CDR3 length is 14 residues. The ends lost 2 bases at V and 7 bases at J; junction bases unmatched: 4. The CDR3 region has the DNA TGTGCCAGCAGTTTAGTGGCAGGGGGCCAGCCCCAGCATTTT. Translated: CASSLVAGGQPQHF.

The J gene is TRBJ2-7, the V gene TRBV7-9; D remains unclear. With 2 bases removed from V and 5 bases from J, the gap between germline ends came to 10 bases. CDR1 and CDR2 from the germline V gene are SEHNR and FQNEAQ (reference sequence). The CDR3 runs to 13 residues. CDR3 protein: CASSLYRVDEQYF. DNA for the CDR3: TGTGCCAGCAGCTTATATCGGGTTGACGAGCAGTACTTC. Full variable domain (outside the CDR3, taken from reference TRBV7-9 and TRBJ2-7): DTGVSQNPRHKITKRGQNVTFRCDPISEHNRLYWYRQTLGQGPEFLTYFQNEAQLEKSRLLSDRFSAERPKGSFSTLEIQRTEQGDSAMYLCASSLYRVDEQYFGPGTRLTVT.

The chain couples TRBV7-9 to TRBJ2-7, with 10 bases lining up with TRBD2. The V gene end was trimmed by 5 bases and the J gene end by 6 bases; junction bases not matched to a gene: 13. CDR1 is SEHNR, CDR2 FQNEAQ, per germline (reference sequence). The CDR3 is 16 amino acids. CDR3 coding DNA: TGTGCCAGCAGCGACCTAGCCGGGACTAGCGTTACCGAGCAGTACTTC. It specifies CASSDLAGTSVTEQYF. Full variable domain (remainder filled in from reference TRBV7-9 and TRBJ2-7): DTGVSQNPRHKITKRGQNVTFRCDPISEHNRLYWYRQTLGQGPEFLTYFQNEAQLEKSRLLSDRFSAERPKGSFSTLEIQRTEQGDSAMYLCASSDLAGTSVTEQYFGPGTRLTVT.

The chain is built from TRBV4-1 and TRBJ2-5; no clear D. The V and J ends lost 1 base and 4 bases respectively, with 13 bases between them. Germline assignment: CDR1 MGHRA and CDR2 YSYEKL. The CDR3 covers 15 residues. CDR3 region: CASSQGSDYGETQYF. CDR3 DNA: TGCGCCAGCAGCCAAGGGTCCGATTACGGAGAGACCCAGTACTTC.

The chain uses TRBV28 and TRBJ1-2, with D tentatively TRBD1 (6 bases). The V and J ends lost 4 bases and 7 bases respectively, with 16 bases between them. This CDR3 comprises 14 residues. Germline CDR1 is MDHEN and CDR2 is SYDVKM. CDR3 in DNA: TGTGCCAGCAGTTGGGACGCAGGGGTGAGTGGCTACACCTTC. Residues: CASSWDAGVSGYTF.

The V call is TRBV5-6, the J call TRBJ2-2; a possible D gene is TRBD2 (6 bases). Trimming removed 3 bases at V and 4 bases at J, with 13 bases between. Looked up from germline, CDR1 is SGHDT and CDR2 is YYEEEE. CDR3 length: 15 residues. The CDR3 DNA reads TGTGCCAGCAGCTCGTGGAGGGAAGCCACCGGGGAGCTGTTTTTT. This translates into CASSSWREATGELFF.

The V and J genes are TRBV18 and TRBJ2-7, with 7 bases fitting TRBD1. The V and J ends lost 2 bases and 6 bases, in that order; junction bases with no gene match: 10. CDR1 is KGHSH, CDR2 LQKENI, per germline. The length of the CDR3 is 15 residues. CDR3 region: CASSPDRDSSTEQYF. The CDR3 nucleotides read TGTGCCAGCTCACCAGACCGGGACAGCTCTACCGAGCAGTACTTC.

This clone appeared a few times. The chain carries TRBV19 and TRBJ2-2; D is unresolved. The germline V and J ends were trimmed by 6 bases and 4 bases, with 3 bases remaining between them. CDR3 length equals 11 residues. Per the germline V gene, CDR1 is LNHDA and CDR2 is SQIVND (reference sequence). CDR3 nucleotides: TGTGCCAGTAGCCGCACCGGGGAGCTGTTTTTT. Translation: CASSRTGELFF.

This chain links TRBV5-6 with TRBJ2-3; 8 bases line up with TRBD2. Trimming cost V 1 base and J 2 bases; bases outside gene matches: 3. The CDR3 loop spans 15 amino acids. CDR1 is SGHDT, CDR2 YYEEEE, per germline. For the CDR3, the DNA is TGTGCCAGCAGCTTGTTCGGGAGGGTCACAGATACGCAGTATTTT. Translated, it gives CASSLFGRVTDTQYF.

The DNA for the CDR3 is TGTGCCAGCAGCTTGGGTAGCTCGTTGGAGACCCAGTACTTC. The encoded protein is CASSLGSSLETQYF. This sequence joins TRBV5-4 and TRBJ2-5; no clear D. V dropped 0 bases and J dropped 5 bases, with 11 bases sitting between them. This CDR3 region has 14 residues. CDR1 SGHNT and CDR2 YYREEE come from the germline V gene (reference sequence).

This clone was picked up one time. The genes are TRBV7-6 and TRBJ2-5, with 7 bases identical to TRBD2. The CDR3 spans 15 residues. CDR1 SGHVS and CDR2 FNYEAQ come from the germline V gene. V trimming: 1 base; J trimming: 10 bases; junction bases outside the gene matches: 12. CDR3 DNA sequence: TGTGCCAGCAGCTTAGGCGGCGGGAGCCGGAATCTCCAGTACTTC. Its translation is CASSLGGGSRNLQYF.

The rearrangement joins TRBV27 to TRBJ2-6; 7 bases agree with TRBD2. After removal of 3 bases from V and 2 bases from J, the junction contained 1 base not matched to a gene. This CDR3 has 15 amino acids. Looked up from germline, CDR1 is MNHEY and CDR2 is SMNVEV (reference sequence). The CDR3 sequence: CASSLGRAGANVLTF. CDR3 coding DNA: TGTGCCAGCAGTTTGGGGAGGGCTGGGGCCAACGTCCTGACTTTC.

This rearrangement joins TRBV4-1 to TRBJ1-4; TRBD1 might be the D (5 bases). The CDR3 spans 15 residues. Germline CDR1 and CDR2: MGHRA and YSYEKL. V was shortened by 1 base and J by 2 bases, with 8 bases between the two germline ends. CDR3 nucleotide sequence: TGCGCCAGCAGCCAAGGCAGGGCGACTAATGAAAAACTGTTTTTT. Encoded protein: CASSQGRATNEKLFF.

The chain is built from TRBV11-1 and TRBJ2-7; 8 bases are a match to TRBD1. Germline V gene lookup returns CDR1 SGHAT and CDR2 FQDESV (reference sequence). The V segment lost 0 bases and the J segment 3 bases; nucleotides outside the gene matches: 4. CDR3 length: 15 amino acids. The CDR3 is CASSLASDRVYEQYF. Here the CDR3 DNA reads TGTGCCAGCAGCTTAGCGTCGGACAGGGTCTACGAGCAGTACTTC.

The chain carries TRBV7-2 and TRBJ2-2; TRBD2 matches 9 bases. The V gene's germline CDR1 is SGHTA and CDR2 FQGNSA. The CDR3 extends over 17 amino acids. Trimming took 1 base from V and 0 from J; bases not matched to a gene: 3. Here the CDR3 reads CASSLVTSGTNTGELFF. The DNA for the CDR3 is TGTGCCAGCAGCTTAGTGACTAGCGGAACGAACACCGGGGAGCTGTTTTTT.

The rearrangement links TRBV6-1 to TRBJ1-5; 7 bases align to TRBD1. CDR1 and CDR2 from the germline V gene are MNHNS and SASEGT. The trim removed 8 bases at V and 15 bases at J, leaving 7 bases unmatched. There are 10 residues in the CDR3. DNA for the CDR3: TGTGCCAGCGGACAGGCGGCCCCGCATTTT. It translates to CASGQAAPHF.